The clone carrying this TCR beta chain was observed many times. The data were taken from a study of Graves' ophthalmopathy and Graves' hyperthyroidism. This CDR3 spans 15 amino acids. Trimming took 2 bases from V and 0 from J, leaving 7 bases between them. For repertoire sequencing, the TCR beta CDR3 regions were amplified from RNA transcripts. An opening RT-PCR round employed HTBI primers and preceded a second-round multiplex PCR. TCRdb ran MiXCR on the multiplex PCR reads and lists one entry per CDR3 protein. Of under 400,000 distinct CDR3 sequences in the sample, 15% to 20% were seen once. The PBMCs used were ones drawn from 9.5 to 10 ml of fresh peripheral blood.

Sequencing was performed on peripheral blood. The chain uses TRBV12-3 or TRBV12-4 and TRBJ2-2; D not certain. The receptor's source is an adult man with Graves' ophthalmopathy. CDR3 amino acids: CASSLSSTNTGELFF. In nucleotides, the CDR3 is TGTGCCAGCAGTTTATCATCAACGAACACCGGGGAGCTGTTTTTT.